The entry below gives a single T cell receptor beta chain sequence along with its context. The CDR3 is made up of 17 amino acids. CDR1 and CDR2 (germline): MGHRA, YSYEKL. V trimming: 3 bases; J trimming: 0 bases; junction bases outside the gene matches: 8. This entry comes from a study of blood T cell repertoires in COVID-19. TCRdb's copy holds only in-frame clones and misses some; the assay was immunoSEQ multiplex PCR. The data hold more than 10,000 clones, with under 80% observed a single time. The V call is TRBV4-1, the J call TRBJ2-3, with 8 bases aligning to TRBD2. Material: peripheral blood. The origin of this receptor is a woman aged 80 or older with acute or convalescent COVID-19. The DNA of the CDR3 is TGCGCCAGCAGCCACTCGAAGCGGGGGCTAAGCACAGATACGCAGTATTTT. Residues: CASSHSKRGLSTDTQYF.